These 10 T cell receptor beta chains were sequenced from one sample in a study of cytomegalovirus exposure and HLA in healthy donors (dated by TCRdb to 2016 to 2017). Library preparation employed the immunoSEQ multiplex PCR assay. For the multiplex PCR, a mixture combining 60 forward primers for TCR Vbeta segments and 13 reverse primers for TCR Jbeta segments was used. In its TCRdb copy, this immuneACCESS table keeps in-frame sequences only and misses some clones. Where compared with another copy, unresolved V genes explain less than half of these, and the others have no known cause. This sample comprises roughly 150,000 clones, roughly 84% of them detected only once. The ten biggest clones cover about 2.6% of the sample. The sequenced sample was PBMCs. These receptors originate from a boy aged 2 to 10 in good health and CMV-seronegative.

Remarks on this clone: One end of the junction does not line up with germline, which may come from a read error. The chain has TRBV6-5 and TRBJ1-1, with 7 nucleotides matching TRBD1. The CDR3 is 14 amino acids. Germline V CDR1 and CDR2: MNHEY, SVGAGI. CDR3 residues: CASSYYAETGRASF. Written as DNA, the CDR3 is TGTGCCAGCAGTTATTACGCTGAGACAGGGCGGGCTTCCTTT.

CDR3: CASSHVLQSSYGYTF. The CDR3 DNA reads TGCGCCAGCAGCCACGTGTTACAGAGTTCCTATGGCTACACCTTC. V gene TRBV4-1 combines with J gene TRBJ1-2; no definite D call. Germline-derived CDR1 and CDR2 are MGHRA and YSYEKL. V was clipped by 3 bases and J by 4 bases, with 15 bases between them. The CDR3 is 15 residues long.

V usage is TRBV12-2 and J usage is TRBJ2-7; the table's D gene call, TRBD2, was not cross checked with the DNA. TRBV12-2 is annotated as a pseudogene. The CDR3 contains 15 residues. The CDR3 coding sequence is TGTGCAAGTCGCTTAGGCCGGGAACCCCCCTACGAGCAGTACTTC. Translation: CASRLGREPPYEQYF.

This clone was counted only a few times. The rearrangement joins TRBV2 to TRBJ1-1; no clear D gene. V shed 10 bases and J shed 3 bases, with 12 bases lying between them. In germline, CDR1 is SNHLY, CDR2 FYNNEI. There are 12 residues in the CDR3. CDR3 in DNA: TGTGCCACCCTGAGTCAACACACTGAAGCTTTCTTT. As protein: CATLSQHTEAFF.

This rearrangement joins TRBV4-1 to TRBJ2-1; D is ambiguous. V lost 5 bases to trimming and J lost 7 bases, with 6 bases between them. This CDR3 region has 11 residues. From germline, CDR1 is MGHRA and CDR2 YSYEKL. Here the CDR3 DNA reads TGCGCCAGCAGCTCTAGGAATGAGCAGTTCTTC. It specifies CASSSRNEQFF.

CDR3 in amino acids: CASSPSGGANSPLHF. DNA of the CDR3: TGTGCCAGCAGCCCAAGCGGGGGGGCAAATTCACCCCTCCACTTT. The chain combines TRBV9 with TRBJ1-6; tentative D call: TRBD1 (6 bases). Trimming removed 4 bases from V and 7 bases from J, with 15 bases in between. Germline V lookup: CDR1 SGDLS, CDR2 YYNGEE. This CDR3 has 15 residues. The full variable domain, rest sourced from reference TRBV9 and TRBJ1-6, is DSGVTQTPKHLITATGQRVTLRCSPRSGDLSVYWYQQSLDQGLQFLIQYYNGEERAKGNILERFSAQQFPDLHSELNLSSLELGDSALYFCASSPSGGANSPLHFGNGTRLTVT.

The chain joins TRBV4-1 to TRBJ1-1, with 10 bases matching TRBD1. CDR1 MGHRA and CDR2 YSYEKL come from the germline V gene. The trim removed 3 bases at V and 5 bases at J, leaving 9 bases unmatched. This CDR3 has 16 residues. For the CDR3, the DNA is TGCGCCAGCAGCCAGACTGTAGACAGGGGGCGTACTGAAGCTTTCTTT. The encoded protein is CASSQTVDRGRTEAFF.

The chain joins TRBV19 to TRBJ2-1; 8 nucleotides line up with TRBD2. Trimming took 5 bases from V and 6 from J; bases not matched to a gene: 15. The CDR3 extends over 17 amino acids. Germline assignment: CDR1 LNHDA and CDR2 SQIVND (reference sequence). The CDR3 nucleotides read TGTGCCAGTAGTGCTTTGCGGGAGGCCCCCAGGGGCAATGAGCAGTTCTTC. Translated, it gives CASSALREAPRGNEQFF.

This clone has just a few counts. This chain links TRBV29-1 with TRBJ1-4, with D unresolved. CDR1 and CDR2 from the germline V gene are SQVTM and ANQGSEA. The CDR3 runs to 11 residues. Trimming left V 6 bases short and J 5 bases short, with 7 bases between. CDR3 protein: CSVGRNEKLFF. The CDR3 nucleotides are TGCAGCGTGGGCCGAAATGAAAAACTGTTTTTT.

CDR3 nucleotide sequence: TGTGCCAGCAGCCACACCCGCGTACCGACTAGCGGGAGTCAGAACATTCAGTACTTC. Amino acids: CASSHTRVPTSGSQNIQYF. The chain is built from TRBV11-1 and TRBJ2-4; 12 bases match TRBD2. The CDR3 runs to 19 residues. The germline V gene has CDR1 SGHAT and CDR2 FQDESV (reference sequence). V trimming: 5 bases; J trimming: 7 bases; junction bases outside the gene matches: 18.